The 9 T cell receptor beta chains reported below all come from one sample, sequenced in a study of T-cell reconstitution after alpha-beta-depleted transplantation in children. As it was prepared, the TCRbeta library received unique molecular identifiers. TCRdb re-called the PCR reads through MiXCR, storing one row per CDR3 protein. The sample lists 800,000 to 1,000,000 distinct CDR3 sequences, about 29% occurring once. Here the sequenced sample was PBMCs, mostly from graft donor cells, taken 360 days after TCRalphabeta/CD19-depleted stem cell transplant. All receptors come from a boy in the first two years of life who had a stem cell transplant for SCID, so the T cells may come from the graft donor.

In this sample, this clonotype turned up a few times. This CDR3 reads CSVALLGRRGDTQYF. Written as DNA, the CDR3 is TGCAGCGTTGCCCTGTTAGGGCGGCGGGGGGATACGCAGTATTTT. V gene TRBV29-1 combines with J gene TRBJ2-3; 7 bases match TRBD2. The germline V gene encodes CDR1 SQVTM and CDR2 ANQGSEA. V shed 4 bases and J 6 bases; nucleotides not matched to a gene: 13. There are 15 residues in the CDR3.

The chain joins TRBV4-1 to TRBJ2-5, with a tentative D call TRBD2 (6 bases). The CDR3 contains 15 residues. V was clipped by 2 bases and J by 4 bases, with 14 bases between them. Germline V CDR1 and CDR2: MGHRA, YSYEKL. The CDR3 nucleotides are TGCGCCAGCAGCCAAAACGGGGGACCCCGAGAGACCCAGTACTTC. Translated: CASSQNGGPRETQYF.

The CDR3 spells CATSDYGQANTGELFF. The DNA for the CDR3 is TGTGCCACCAGTGATTACGGCCAGGCGAACACCGGGGAGCTGTTTTTT. The rearrangement links TRBV24-1 to TRBJ2-2, with D uncertain. Between the trimmed V and J ends, which lost 2 bases and 0 bases, there was a span of 9 bases. CDR1 is KGHDR and CDR2 is SFDVKD in the germline V gene. The CDR3 has 16 residues.

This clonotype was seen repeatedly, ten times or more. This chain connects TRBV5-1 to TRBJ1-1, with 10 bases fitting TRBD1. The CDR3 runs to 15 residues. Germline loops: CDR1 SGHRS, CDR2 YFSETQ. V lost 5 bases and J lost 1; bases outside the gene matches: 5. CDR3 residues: CASSRRDRGNTEAFF. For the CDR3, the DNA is TGCGCCAGCAGTCGCCGGGACAGGGGGAACACTGAAGCTTTCTTT.

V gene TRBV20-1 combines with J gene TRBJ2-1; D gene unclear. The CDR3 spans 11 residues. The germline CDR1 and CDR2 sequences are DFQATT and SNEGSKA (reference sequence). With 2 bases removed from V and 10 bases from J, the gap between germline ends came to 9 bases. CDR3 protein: CSARWAVEQFF. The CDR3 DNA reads TGCAGTGCTAGATGGGCTGTCGAGCAGTTCTTC.

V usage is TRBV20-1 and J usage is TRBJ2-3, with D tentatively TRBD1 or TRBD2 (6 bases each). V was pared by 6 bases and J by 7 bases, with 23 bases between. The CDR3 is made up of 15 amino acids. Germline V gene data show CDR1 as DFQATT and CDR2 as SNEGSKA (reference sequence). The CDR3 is CSAIQGRVGGNTQYF. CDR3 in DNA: TGCAGTGCGATCCAAGGCCGGGTAGGGGGGAATACGCAGTATTTT.

The CDR3 DNA reads TGCGCCAGCAGCCCCCCGCCAACGGGGGGGCCAGAGACCCAGTACTTC. Residues: CASSPPPTGGPETQYF. This chain uses TRBV5-1 with TRBJ2-5, with 8 bases that match TRBD2. The CDR3 is 16 residues long. Germline V gene lookup returns CDR1 SGHRS and CDR2 YFSETQ. V trimming: 4 bases; J trimming: 4 bases; junction bases outside the gene matches: 12.

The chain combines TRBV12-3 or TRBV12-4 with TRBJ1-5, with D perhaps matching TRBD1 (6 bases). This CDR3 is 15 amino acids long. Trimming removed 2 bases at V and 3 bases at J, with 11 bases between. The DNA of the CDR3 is TGTGCCAGCAGTTTATATCGACAGGACAATCAGCCCCAGCATTTT. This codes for CASSLYRQDNQPQHF.

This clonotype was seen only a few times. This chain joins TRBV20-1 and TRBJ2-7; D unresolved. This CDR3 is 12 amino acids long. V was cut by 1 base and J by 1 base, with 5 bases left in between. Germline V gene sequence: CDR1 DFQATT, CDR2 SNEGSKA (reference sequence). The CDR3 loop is CSARADSYEQYF. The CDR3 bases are TGCAGTGCTAGAGCCGATTCCTACGAGCAGTACTTC.